The 4 T cell receptor beta chains below all came from one sample that was sequenced in a study of blood T cell repertoires in COVID-19. Produced via immunoSEQ multiplex PCR; TCRdb's table is partial and in-frame only. The table has some 130,000 clones, 85% to 90% seen once. The sequenced material came from peripheral blood. Receptors originate from an older man with acute or convalescent COVID-19.

CDR3 residues: CASRPGQSYNEQFF. CDR3 sequence (DNA): TGCGCCAGCCGACCGGGACAGTCCTACAATGAGCAGTTCTTC. The V call is TRBV5-1, the J call TRBJ2-1, with TRBD1 matching over 7 bases. This CDR3 spans 14 amino acids. Germline V lookup: CDR1 SGHRS, CDR2 YFSETQ. With V trimmed by 7 bases and J by 1 base, 5 bases remained unmatched.

The V gene is TRBV7-2, the J gene TRBJ1-6; 9 bases are shared with TRBD1. Losses at the gene ends were 5 bases for V and 2 bases for J; bases not matched to a gene: 7. The CDR3 loop spans 17 amino acids. Germline V gene sequence: CDR1 SGHTA, CDR2 FQGNSA. CDR3 nucleotide sequence: TGTGCCAGCAGCCCACAGGGGGCGAGCACCTATAATTCACCCCTCCACTTT. Amino acid sequence: CASSPQGASTYNSPLHF.

The V call is TRBV19, the J call TRBJ1-5; unclear D gene. The CDR3 spans 14 residues. The V gene lost 0 bases and the J gene lost 8 bases, with 11 bases spanning the gap. CDR1 is LNHDA, CDR2 SQIVND, per germline (reference sequence). CDR3 sequence (DNA): TGTGCCAGTAGTATAGATCTATTGGCGGAGCCCCAGCATTTT. Protein sequence: CASSIDLLAEPQHF.

This chain connects TRBV6-6 to TRBJ2-3; 12 bases align to TRBD2. CDR1 is MNHNY, CDR2 SVGAGI, per germline (reference sequence). The CDR3 has 16 residues. V was clipped by 6 bases and J by 2 bases; unmatched bases: 6. CDR3 bases: TGTGCCAGCAGCCGGACTAGCGGGACCTACACAGATACGCAGTATTTT. It is translated as CASSRTSGTYTDTQYF.